This T cell receptor beta chain was found in a study of metastatic and nonmetastatic thyroid tumors. About the study: The authors compared repertoires across blood and tumor or nodule tissue from malignant and benign thyroid patients.

Prior to thyroid surgery, none of the patients had received any treatment. TCRdb recomputed clones from the PCR reads via MiXCR. The profile covers around 15,000 clones, with about 3.7% appearing a single time and 23% taken by the ten largest. Germline CDR1 reads MNHEY; CDR2 reads SMNVEV (reference sequence). Losses at the gene ends were 6 bases for V and 9 bases for J; bases not matched to a gene: 8. The CDR3 runs 13 residues. The sequence was obtained from a female donor with papillary thyroid cancer or a benign thyroid nodule (not recorded which). Some clones in this sample may be carry-over from other donors' samples. The chain uses TRBV27 and TRBJ2-1; 7 bases fit TRBD2. Sequencing input: tumor tissue. The CDR3 DNA reads as TGTGCCAGCAGGGGAGCGGGATCGGGTGAGCAGTTCTTC. Amino acid sequence: CASRGAGSGEQFF.